These 16 T cell receptor beta chains were all obtained from the same sample, sequenced in a study of technical replicates of blood from a handful of donors. Some clones are missing from TCRdb's copy, which holds only in-frame ones; the method was immunoSEQ multiplex PCR. The sample shows under 80,000 clones, almost 98% of them seen only once. Sample: T cells isolated from PBMCs. The receptors derive from a human donor in good health.

The DNA of the CDR3 is TGTGCCAGCAGTACACAACAGGGGCACGAGCAGTTCTTC. The encoded protein is CASSTQQGHEQFF. This chain links TRBV28 with TRBJ2-1, with 7 bases identical to TRBD1. Germline V gene sequence: CDR1 MDHEN, CDR2 SYDVKM. V trimming: 5 bases; J trimming: 10 bases; junction bases outside the gene matches: 8. The CDR3 loop spans 13 amino acids.

The chain's CDR3 is CASSPSRGLTDTQYF. For the CDR3, the DNA is TGTGCCAGCAGCCCATCCCGCGGCCTCACAGATACGCAGTATTTT. The chain has TRBV9 and TRBJ2-3; D unresolved. Germline loops: CDR1 SGDLS, CDR2 YYNGEE. The CDR3 covers 15 residues. V gave up 4 bases and J gave up 2 bases, with 14 bases separating them.

The rearrangement uses TRBV28 and TRBJ2-7, with D perhaps matching TRBD1 (5 bases). Trimming took off 6 bases at V and 2 bases at J, with 14 bases between the two ends. The CDR3 runs to 14 residues. CDR1 and CDR2 (germline): MDHEN, SYDVKM. Here the CDR3 reads CASSFIVGAYEQYF. CDR3 DNA sequence: TGTGCCAGCAGCTTCATTGTAGGGGCCTACGAGCAGTACTTC.

The J gene is TRBJ1-5, the V gene TRBV15; D call uncertain. V dropped 2 bases and J dropped 0 bases, with 11 bases sitting between them. CDR3 length equals 16 residues. The germline V gene encodes CDR1 LNHNV and CDR2 YYDKDF (reference sequence). The CDR3 sequence is CATSRTLGDSNQPQHF. CDR3 nucleotide sequence: TGTGCCACCAGCAGAACTTTGGGAGATAGCAATCAGCCCCAGCATTTT.

The V call is TRBV29-1, the J call TRBJ1-2; TRBD1 matches 10 bases. V lost 8 bases and J lost 4; bases outside the gene matches: 7. The CDR3 is 13 amino acids. Germline loops: CDR1 SQVTM, CDR2 ANQGSEA. The CDR3 protein is CSSGQGGAYGYTF. DNA for the CDR3: TGCAGCTCAGGACAGGGGGGCGCCTATGGCTACACCTTC.

The V gene is TRBV28, the J gene TRBJ2-7, with a tentative D call TRBD1 (5 bases). This CDR3 contains 12 residues. CDR1 is MDHEN and CDR2 is SYDVKM in the germline V gene. The V and J ends lost 1 base and 9 bases respectively, with 10 bases between them. Here the CDR3 DNA reads TGTGCCAGCAGTTTATTCCAGGGCGTGCAGTACTTC. Translated: CASSLFQGVQYF.

The chain couples TRBV28 to TRBJ1-4; weak D call: TRBD1 (6 bases). The germline V gene encodes CDR1 MDHEN and CDR2 SYDVKM. The CDR3 runs 16 residues. The V and J ends lost 6 bases and 5 bases respectively, with 19 bases between them. CDR3 DNA sequence: TGTGCCAGCAGCCAACATCACGGACAGAACAATGAAAAACTGTTTTTT. This encodes CASSQHHGQNNEKLFF.

This chain joins TRBV7-9 and TRBJ2-3, with 10 nucleotides matching TRBD2. The CDR3 extends over 15 amino acids. Trimming at V came to 5 bases and at J to 5 bases, leaving 7 bases not matched to a gene. Germline CDR1 SEHNR, CDR2 FQNEAQ (reference sequence). The CDR3 loop reads CASSARASGGDTQYF. The CDR3 nucleotides read TGTGCCAGCAGCGCTAGGGCTAGCGGGGGAGATACGCAGTATTTT.

A single count supports this clone. J is TRBJ1-2 and V is TRBV2, with a possible D match to TRBD1 (5 bases). Germline V lookup: CDR1 SNHLY, CDR2 FYNNEI. The CDR3 extends over 12 amino acids. V gave up 6 bases and J gave up 5 bases, with 10 bases separating them. The CDR3 DNA is TGTGCCAGCAGCCGGGGGGGGTATGGCTACACCTTC. It encodes CASSRGGYGYTF.

This clone has just a few counts. The chain recombines TRBV4-1 with TRBJ2-7; 8 bases fit TRBD2. The CDR3 spans 19 residues. The junction had 15 bases not matched to a gene; V was cut back by 0 bases and J by 2 bases. Germline V CDR1 and CDR2: MGHRA, YSYEKL. Written as DNA, the CDR3 is TGCGCCAGCAGCCAAGATCGGGGCCTGAAGCGGGAGCCTCCCTACGAGCAGTACTTC. It yields the protein CASSQDRGLKREPPYEQYF.

This clone occurred once. The chain carries TRBV25-1 and TRBJ2-7; 9 nucleotides agree with TRBD2. Germline values: CDR1 MGHDK, CDR2 SYGVNS. V shed 8 bases and J 2 bases; nucleotides not matched to a gene: 4. This CDR3 is 13 amino acids long. The CDR3 region is CASGLAGTYEQYF. Written as DNA, the CDR3 is TGTGCCAGCGGTCTAGCGGGAACCTACGAGCAGTACTTC.

The chain uses TRBV6-5 and TRBJ2-1; weak D call: TRBD1 (6 bases). The CDR3 sequence is 13 residues long. In germline, CDR1 is MNHEY, CDR2 SVGAGI. The germline V and J ends were trimmed by 6 bases and 6 bases, with 12 bases remaining between them. In DNA form, the CDR3 reads TGTGCCAGCAGGACAGGAAACTCCAATGAGCAGTTCTTC. This translates into CASRTGNSNEQFF.

The chain carries TRBV2 and TRBJ1-3; D remains ambiguous. Looked up from germline, CDR1 is SNHLY and CDR2 is FYNNEI. This CDR3 contains 11 residues. Deletions cut 7 bases from V and 3 bases from J, with 4 bases between. As DNA, the CDR3 is TGTGCCAGCAAGCTTGGAAACACCATATATTTT. The encoded protein is CASKLGNTIYF.

The V gene is TRBV7-2, the J gene TRBJ1-2; 9 nucleotides match TRBD1. The CDR3 has 13 amino acids. Germline V gene sequence: CDR1 SGHTA, CDR2 FQGNSA. J lost 4 bases, V lost 5 bases, and 2 bases had no gene match. The CDR3 loop is CASSTDRGYGYTF. The CDR3 region has the DNA TGTGCCAGCAGCACGGACAGGGGCTATGGCTACACCTTC.

The chain recombines TRBV15 with TRBJ1-1; D not certain. The ends were cut back, 0 bases at V and 0 bases at J, with 11 bases in the middle. The CDR3 has 16 amino acids. Germline V gene data show CDR1 as LNHNV and CDR2 as YYDKDF (reference sequence). The CDR3 DNA reads as TGTGCCACCAGCAGAGATGGGAGGGCTATGAACACTGAAGCTTTCTTT. It translates to CATSRDGRAMNTEAFF.

V is TRBV2 and J is TRBJ1-1, with TRBD1 matching over 7 bases. Germline V gene sequence: CDR1 SNHLY, CDR2 FYNNEI. Trimming removed 10 bases from V and 7 bases from J; junction bases left unmatched: 6. The CDR3 spans 11 residues. CDR3 DNA sequence: TGTGCCACGGGACAGCCACTTGAAGCTTTCTTT. It specifies CATGQPLEAFF.